This paragraph covers one TCR beta chain sequence. Antigen specificity is unknown. 5'RACE with constant-segment primers built TCRalpha and TCRbeta cDNA libraries with UMIs. TCRdb fed the 5' RACE reads into MiXCR, producing one record per CDR3 protein. This sample has 150,000 to 200,000 distinct CDR3 sequences, with around a tenth found just once. This CDR3 has 14 amino acids. Germline V gene data show CDR1 as KGHSH and CDR2 as LQKENI. After removal of 5 bases from V and 5 bases from J, the junction contained 6 bases not matched to a gene. This specimen belongs to a study of T-cell memory formation after mild COVID-19. Study-wide results and limits: Later expanders leaned toward CD4+, whereas clones contracting from day 15 to 85 were balanced CD4/CD8. Of the contracting clones, CD4+ ones lay mainly in CM and EM, and CD8+ ones in EMRA. Pre-infection memory contained some responding clones, which suggested that cross-reactive memory had joined.

The source material was PBMCs or a T cell subset sorted from them (not recorded which). The V call is TRBV18, the J call TRBJ2-7, with 10 bases identical to TRBD1. The source is a man aged 18 to 30 who had mild COVID-19 (a few samples of this study predate the infection). Cell type and time point are not known. The CDR3 region has the DNA TGTGCCAGCTCATCCGGGACAGGGGTACACGAGCAGTACTTC. This translates into CASSSGTGVHEQYF. Drawing the rest from reference TRBV18 and TRBJ2-7, the complete variable domain is NAGVMQNPRHLVRRRGQEARLRCSPMKGHSHVYWYRQLPEEGLKFMVYLQKENIIDESGMPKERFSAEFPKEGPSILRIQQVVRGDSAAYFCASSSGTGVHEQYFGPGTRLTVT.